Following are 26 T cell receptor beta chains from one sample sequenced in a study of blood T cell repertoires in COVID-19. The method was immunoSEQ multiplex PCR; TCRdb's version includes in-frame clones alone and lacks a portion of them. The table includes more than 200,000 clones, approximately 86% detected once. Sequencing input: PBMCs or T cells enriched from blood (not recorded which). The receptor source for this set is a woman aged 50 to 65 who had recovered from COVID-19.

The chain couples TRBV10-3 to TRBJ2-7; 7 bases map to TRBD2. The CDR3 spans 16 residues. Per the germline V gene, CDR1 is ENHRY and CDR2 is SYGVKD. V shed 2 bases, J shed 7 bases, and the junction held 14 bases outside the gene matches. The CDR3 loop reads CAISEPEGGDLDEQYF. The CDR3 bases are TGTGCCATCAGTGAGCCGGAGGGAGGGGACCTTGATGAGCAGTACTTC.

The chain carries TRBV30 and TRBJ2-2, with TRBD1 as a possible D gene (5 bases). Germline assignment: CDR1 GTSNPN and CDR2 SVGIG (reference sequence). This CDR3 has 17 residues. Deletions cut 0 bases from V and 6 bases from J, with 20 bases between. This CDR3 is CAWSVLPREPLAGELFF. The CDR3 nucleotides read TGTGCCTGGAGTGTACTCCCCAGGGAACCCTTAGCCGGGGAGCTGTTTTTT.

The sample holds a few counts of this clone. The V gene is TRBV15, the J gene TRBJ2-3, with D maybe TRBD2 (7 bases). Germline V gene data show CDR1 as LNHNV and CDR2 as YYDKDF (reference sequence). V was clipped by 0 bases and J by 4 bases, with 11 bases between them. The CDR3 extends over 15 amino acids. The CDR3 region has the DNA TGTGCCACCAGCAGAGATGGGGGGGCCCCAGATACGCAGTATTTT. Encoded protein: CATSRDGGAPDTQYF.

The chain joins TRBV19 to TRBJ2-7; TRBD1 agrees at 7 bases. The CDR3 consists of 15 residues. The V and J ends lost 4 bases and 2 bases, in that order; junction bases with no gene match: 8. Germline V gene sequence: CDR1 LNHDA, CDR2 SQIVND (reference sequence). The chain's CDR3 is CASSTGPGGTYEQYF. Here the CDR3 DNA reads TGTGCCAGTAGTACGGGGCCAGGGGGAACCTACGAGCAGTACTTC.

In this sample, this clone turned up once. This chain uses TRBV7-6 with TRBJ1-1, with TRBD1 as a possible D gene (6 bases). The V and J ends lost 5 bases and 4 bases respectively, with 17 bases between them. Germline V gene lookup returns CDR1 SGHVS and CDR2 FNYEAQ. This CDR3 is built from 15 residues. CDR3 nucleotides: TGTGCCAGCAGCCCGCAGCCAGGGGTCGGCACTGAAGCTTTCTTT. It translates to CASSPQPGVGTEAFF.

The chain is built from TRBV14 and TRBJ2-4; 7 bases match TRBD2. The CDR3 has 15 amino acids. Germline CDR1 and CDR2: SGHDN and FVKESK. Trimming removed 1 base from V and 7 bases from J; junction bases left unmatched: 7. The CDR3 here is CASSQARGLKNIQYF. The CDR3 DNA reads TGTGCCAGCAGCCAAGCTAGGGGACTAAAGAACATTCAGTACTTC.

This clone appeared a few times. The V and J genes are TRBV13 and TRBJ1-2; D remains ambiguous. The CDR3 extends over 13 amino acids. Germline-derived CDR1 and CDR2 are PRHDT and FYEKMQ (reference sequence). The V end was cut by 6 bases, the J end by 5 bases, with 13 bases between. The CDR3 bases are TGTGCCAGCAGTCAAGCCGGGGTATATGGCTACACCTTC. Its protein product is CASSQAGVYGYTF.

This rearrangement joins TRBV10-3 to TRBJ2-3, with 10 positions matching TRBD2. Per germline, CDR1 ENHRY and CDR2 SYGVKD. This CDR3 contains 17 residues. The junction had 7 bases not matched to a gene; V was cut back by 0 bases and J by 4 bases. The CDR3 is CAISESASGSMADTQYF. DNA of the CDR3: TGTGCCATCAGTGAGTCGGCTAGCGGGAGTATGGCAGATACGCAGTATTTT.

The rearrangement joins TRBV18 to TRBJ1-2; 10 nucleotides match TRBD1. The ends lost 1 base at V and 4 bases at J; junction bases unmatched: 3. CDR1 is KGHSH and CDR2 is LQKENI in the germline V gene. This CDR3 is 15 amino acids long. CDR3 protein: CASSPRQGARYGYTF. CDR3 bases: TGTGCCAGCTCACCACGACAGGGGGCGCGCTATGGCTACACCTTC.

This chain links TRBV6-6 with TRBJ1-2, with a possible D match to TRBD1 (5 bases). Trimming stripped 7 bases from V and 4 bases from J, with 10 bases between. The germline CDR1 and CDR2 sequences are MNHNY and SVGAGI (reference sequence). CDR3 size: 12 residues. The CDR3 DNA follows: TGTGCCAGCATTGTTAGGGGCTATGGCTACACCTTC. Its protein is CASIVRGYGYTF.

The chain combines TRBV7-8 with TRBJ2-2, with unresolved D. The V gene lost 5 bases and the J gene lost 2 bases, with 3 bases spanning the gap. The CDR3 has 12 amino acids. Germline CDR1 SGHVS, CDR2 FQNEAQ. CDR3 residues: CASSPNTGELFF. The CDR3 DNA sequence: TGTGCCAGCAGCCCTAACACCGGGGAGCTGTTTTTT.

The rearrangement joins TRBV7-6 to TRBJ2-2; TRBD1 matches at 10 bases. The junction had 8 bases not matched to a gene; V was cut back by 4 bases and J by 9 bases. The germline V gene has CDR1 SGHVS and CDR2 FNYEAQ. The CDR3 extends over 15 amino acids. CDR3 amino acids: CASSSRQGADRELFF. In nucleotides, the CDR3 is TGTGCCAGCAGCTCAAGACAGGGGGCGGACCGGGAGCTGTTTTTT.

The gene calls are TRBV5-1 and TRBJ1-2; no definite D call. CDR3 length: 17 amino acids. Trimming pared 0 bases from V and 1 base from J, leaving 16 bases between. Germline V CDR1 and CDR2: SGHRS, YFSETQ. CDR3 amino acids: CASSLAPATGSNYGYTF. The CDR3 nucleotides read TGCGCCAGCAGCTTGGCACCCGCCACCGGGAGTAACTATGGCTACACCTTC.

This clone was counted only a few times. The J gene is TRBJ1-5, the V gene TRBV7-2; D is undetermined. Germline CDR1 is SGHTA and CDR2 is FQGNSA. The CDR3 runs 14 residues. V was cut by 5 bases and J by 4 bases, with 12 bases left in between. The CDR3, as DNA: TGTGCCAGCAGCCCCAGCAGCGGTAATCAGCCCCAGCATTTT. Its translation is CASSPSSGNQPQHF.

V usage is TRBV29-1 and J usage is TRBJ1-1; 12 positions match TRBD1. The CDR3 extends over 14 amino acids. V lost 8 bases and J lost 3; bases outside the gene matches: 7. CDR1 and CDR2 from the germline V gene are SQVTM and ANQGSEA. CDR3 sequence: CSSRDRGQDTEAFF. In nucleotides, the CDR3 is TGCAGCAGCCGGGACAGGGGGCAGGACACTGAAGCTTTCTTT.

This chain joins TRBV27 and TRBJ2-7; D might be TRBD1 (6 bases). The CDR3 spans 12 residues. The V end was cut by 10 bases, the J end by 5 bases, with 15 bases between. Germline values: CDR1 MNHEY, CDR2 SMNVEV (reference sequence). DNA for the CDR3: TGTGCCACCCCCCGGGACAATAACGAGCAGTACTTC. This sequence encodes CATPRDNNEQYF.

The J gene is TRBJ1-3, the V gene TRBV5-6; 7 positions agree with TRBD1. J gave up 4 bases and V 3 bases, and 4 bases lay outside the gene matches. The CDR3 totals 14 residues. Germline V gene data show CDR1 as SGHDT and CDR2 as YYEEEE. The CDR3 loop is CASSSTGSGNTIYF. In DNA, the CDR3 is TGTGCCAGCAGCTCGACAGGGTCAGGAAACACCATATATTTT.

In nucleotides, the CDR3 is TGTGCCAGCAGCTCCCTAGGCTCCTACGAGCAGTACTTC. Protein sequence: CASSSLGSYEQYF. J is TRBJ2-7 and V is TRBV5-4; D uncertain. Trimming removed 3 bases at V and 0 bases at J, with 7 bases between. Looked up from germline, CDR1 is SGHNT and CDR2 is YYREEE (reference sequence). The CDR3 extends over 13 amino acids.

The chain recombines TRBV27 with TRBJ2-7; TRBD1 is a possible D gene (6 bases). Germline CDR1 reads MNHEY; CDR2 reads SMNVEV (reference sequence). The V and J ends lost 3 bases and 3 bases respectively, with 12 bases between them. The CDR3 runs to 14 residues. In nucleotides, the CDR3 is TGTGCCAGCAGTTTCCTAGGACAGAACTACGAGCAGTACTTC. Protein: CASSFLGQNYEQYF.

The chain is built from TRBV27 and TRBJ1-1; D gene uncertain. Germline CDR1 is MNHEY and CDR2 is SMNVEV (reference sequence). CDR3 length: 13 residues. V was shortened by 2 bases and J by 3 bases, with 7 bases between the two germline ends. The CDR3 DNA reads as TGTGCCAGCAGTTTACGACACTACACTGAAGCTTTCTTT. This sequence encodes CASSLRHYTEAFF.

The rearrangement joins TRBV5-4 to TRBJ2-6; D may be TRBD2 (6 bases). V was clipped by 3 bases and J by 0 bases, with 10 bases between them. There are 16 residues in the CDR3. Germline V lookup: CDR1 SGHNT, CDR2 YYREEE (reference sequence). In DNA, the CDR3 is TGTGCCAGCAGCTCAAGGAGGGGCTCTGGGGCCAACGTCCTGACTTTC. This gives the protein CASSSRRGSGANVLTF.

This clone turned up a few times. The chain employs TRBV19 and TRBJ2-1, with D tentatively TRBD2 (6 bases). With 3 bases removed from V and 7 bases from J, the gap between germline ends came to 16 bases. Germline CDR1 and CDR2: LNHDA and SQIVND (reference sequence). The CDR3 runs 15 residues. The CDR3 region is CASSISGLPQNEQFF. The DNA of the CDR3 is TGTGCCAGTAGTATTTCGGGACTCCCTCAAAATGAGCAGTTCTTC.

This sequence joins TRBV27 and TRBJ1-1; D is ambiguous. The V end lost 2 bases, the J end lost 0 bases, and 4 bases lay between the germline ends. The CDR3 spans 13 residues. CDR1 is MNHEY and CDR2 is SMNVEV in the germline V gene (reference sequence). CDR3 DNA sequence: TGTGCCAGCAGTTTAACAGTGAACACTGAAGCTTTCTTT. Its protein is CASSLTVNTEAFF.

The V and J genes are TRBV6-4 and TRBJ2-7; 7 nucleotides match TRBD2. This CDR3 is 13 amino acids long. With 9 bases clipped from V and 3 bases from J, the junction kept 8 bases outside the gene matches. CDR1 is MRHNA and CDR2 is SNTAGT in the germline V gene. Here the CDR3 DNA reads TGTGCCAGGTCGCGGGGGAGATACTACGAGCAGTACTTC. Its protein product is CARSRGRYYEQYF.

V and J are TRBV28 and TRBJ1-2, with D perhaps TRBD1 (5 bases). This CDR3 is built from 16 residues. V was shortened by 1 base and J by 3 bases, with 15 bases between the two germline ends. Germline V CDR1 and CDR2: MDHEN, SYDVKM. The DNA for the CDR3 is TGTGCCAGCAGTTTATCGGGCCCGGGGGGATACTATGGCTACACCTTC. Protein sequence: CASSLSGPGGYYGYTF.

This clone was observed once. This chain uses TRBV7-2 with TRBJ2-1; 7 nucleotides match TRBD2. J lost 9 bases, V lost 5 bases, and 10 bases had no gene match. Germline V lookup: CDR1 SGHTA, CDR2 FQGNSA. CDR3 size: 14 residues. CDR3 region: CASSAGWAGAEQFF. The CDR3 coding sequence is TGTGCCAGCAGCGCTGGATGGGCGGGAGCTGAGCAGTTCTTC. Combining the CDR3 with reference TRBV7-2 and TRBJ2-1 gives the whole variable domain GAGVSQSPSNKVTEKGKDVELRCDPISGHTALYWYRQSLGQGLEFLIYFQGNSAPDKSGLPSDRFSAERTGGSVSTLTIQRTQQEDSAVYLCASSAGWAGAEQFFGPGTRLTVL.